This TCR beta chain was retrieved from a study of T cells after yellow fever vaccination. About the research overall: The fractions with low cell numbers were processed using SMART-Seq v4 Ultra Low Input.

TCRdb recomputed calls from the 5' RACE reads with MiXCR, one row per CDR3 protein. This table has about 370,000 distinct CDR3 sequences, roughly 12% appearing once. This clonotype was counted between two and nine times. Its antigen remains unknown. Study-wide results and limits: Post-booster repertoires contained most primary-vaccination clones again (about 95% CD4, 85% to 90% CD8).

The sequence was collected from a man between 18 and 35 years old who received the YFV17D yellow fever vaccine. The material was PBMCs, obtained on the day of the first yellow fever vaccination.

The CDR3 coding sequence is TGCGCCAGCAGGCGGCTGGCTGAAAACCCCGGGGAGCTGTTTTTT. Its translation: CASRRLAENPGELFF. This chain connects TRBV5-1 to TRBJ2-2, with D unresolved. The CDR3 loop spans 15 amino acids. V shed 5 bases and J shed 6 bases, with 17 bases lying between them. Looked up from germline, CDR1 is SGHRS and CDR2 is YFSETQ. Full variable domain (missing parts from reference TRBV5-1 and TRBJ2-2): KAGVTQTPRYLIKTRGQQVTLSCSPISGHRSVSWYQQTPGQGLQFLFEYFSETQRNKGNFPGRFSGRQFSNSRSEMNVSTLELGDSALYLCASRRLAENPGELFFGEGSRLTVL.